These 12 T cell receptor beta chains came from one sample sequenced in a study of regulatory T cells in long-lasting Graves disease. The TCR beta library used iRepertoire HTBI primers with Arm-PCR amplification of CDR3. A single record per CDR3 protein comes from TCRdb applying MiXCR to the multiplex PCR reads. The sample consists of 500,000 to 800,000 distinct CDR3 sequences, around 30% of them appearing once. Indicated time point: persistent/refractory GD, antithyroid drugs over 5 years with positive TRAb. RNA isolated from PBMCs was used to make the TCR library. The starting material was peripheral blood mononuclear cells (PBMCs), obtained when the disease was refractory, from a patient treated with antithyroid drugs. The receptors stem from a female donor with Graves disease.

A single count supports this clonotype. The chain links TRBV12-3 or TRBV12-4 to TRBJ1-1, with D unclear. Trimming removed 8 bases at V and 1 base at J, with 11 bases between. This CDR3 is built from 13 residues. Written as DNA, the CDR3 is TGTGCCAGCGGGTTCACAGAGAACACTGAAGCTTTCTTT. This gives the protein CASGFTENTEAFF.

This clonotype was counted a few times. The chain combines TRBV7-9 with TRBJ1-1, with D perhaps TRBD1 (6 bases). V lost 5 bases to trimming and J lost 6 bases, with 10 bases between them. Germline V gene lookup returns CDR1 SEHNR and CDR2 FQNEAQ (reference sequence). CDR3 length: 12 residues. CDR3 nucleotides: TGTGCCAGCAGCCCAGGGGAATCTGAAGCTTTCTTT. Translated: CASSPGESEAFF. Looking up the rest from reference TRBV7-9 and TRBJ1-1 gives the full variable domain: DTGVSQNPRHKITKRGQNVTFRCDPISEHNRLYWYRQTLGQGPEFLTYFQNEAQLEKSRLLSDRFSAERPKGSFSTLEIQRTEQGDSAMYLCASSPGESEAFFGQGTRLTVV.

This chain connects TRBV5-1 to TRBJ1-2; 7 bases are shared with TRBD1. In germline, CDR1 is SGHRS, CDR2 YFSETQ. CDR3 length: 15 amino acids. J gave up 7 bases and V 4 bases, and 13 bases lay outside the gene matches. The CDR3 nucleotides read TGCGCCAGCAGCCCCAAAACAGGGGAAAGGGTTGGCTACACCTTC. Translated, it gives CASSPKTGERVGYTF.

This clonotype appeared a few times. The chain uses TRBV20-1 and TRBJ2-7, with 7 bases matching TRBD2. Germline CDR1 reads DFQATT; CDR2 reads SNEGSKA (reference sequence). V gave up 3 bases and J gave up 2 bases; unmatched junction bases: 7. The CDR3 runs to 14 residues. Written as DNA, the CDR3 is TGCAGTGCTAGTTCGGGAGGACGCCCCTACGAGCAGTACTTC. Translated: CSASSGGRPYEQYF.

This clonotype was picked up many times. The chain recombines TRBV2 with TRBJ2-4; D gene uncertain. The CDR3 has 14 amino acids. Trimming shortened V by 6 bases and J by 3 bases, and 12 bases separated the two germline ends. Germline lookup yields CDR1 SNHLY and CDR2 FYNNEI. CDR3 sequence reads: CASRSRLNKNIQYF. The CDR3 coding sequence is TGTGCCAGCAGGTCAAGACTCAACAAAAACATTCAGTACTTC.

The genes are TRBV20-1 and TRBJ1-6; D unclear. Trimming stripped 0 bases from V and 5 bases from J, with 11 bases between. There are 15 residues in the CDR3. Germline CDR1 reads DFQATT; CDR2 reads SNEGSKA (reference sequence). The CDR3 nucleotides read TGCAGTGCTAGAGACCCCCGACGGAATAATTCACCCCTCCACTTT. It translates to CSARDPRRNNSPLHF.

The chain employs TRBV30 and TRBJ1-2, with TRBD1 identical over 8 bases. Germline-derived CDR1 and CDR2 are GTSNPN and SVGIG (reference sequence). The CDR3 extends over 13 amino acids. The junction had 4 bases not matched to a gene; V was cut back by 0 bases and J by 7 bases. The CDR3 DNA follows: TGTGCCTGGAGTGTACGGACAGGGCGTGGCTACACCTTC. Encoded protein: CAWSVRTGRGYTF.

CDR3 nucleotides: TGCGCCAGCAGCCAAGACGGACAGGGGGATTATGGCTACACCTTC. Its translation is CASSQDGQGDYGYTF. This chain links TRBV4-1 with TRBJ1-2; TRBD1 matches 10 bases. V was clipped by 0 bases and J by 5 bases; unmatched bases: 3. Germline V gene lookup returns CDR1 MGHRA and CDR2 YSYEKL. The CDR3 runs 15 residues.

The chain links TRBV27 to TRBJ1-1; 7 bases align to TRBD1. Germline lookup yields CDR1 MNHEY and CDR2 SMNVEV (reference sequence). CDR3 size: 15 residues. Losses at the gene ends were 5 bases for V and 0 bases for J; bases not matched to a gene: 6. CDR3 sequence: CASSHLTGMNTEAFF. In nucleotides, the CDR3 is TGTGCCAGCAGTCATCTGACAGGGATGAACACTGAAGCTTTCTTT.

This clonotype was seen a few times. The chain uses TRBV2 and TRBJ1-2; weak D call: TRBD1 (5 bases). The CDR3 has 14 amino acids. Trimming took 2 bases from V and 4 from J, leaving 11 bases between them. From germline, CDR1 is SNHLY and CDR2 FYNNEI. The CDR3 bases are TGTGCCAGCAGTGAATCCCCAGGGACCTATGGCTACACCTTC. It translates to CASSESPGTYGYTF.

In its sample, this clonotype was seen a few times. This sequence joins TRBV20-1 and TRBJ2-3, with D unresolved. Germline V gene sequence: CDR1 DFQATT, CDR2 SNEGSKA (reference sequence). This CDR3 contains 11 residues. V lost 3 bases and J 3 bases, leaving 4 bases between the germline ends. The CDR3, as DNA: TGCAGTGCTAGTAAGACAGATACGCAGTATTTT. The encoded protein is CSASKTDTQYF.

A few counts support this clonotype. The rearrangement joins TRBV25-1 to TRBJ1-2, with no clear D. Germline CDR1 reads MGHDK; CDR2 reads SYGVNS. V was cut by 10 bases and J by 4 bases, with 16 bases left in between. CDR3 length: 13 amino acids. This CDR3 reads CATGGIGGYGYTF. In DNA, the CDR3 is TGTGCCACCGGAGGAATCGGAGGCTATGGCTACACCTTC.